This passage covers 6 T cell receptor beta chains from one sample sequenced in a study of T cells expressing NK-cell markers. TCRdb re-called the 5' RACE reads, yielding one record per CDR3 amino acid sequence without DNA. This sample's table reports over 250,000 distinct CDR3 sequences. The sample was blood T cells: a sorted CD56 or NKG2C T cell subset, CD4+ or CD8+ T cells, or bulk PBMC T cells (not recorded which). These TCRs come from a woman between 18 and 75 years old in good health.

The chain is built from TRBV5-1 and TRBJ2-3; TCRdb's D gene call, TRBD2, goes unchecked for lack of DNA. This CDR3 has 18 residues. CDR1 and CDR2 (germline): SGHRS, YFSETQ. CDR3 sequence: CASSFNPTSGGRTDTQYF.

This CDR3 is CASSLTGGRALQETQYF. The chain couples TRBV7-3 to TRBJ2-5; the D call from TCRdb, TRBD1, cannot be confirmed without DNA. Germline V gene data show CDR1 as SGHTA and CDR2 as FQGTGA. There are 17 residues in the CDR3.

CDR3 sequence reads: CASSTTGREKLFF. The V call is TRBV7-8, the J call TRBJ1-4; checking the TCRdb D call of TRBD1 is not possible without DNA. CDR3 length: 13 amino acids. CDR1 SGHVS and CDR2 FQNEAQ come from the germline V gene.

The genes are TRBV5-6 and TRBJ1-4; the D call of TRBD1 rests on TCRdb alone, since no DNA is present to check it. The CDR3 is 14 residues long. Germline assignment: CDR1 SGHDT and CDR2 YYEEEE. CDR3 sequence reads: CASKGTGVDEKLFF. The whole variable domain, remainder taken from reference TRBV5-6 and TRBJ1-4, is DAGVTQSPTHLIKTRGQQVTLRCSPKSGHDTVSWYQQALGQGPQFIFQYYEEEERQRGNFPDRFSGHQFPNYSSELNVNALLLGDSALYLCASKGTGVDEKLFFGSGTQLSVL.

V and J are TRBV29-1 and TRBJ2-1. Germline values: CDR1 SQVTM, CDR2 ANQGSEA. This CDR3 spans 12 amino acids. The CDR3 loop is CSVEDPPHEQFF.

The genes are TRBV20-1 and TRBJ1-3; the D call of TRBD1 rests on TCRdb alone, since no DNA is present to check it. The CDR3 covers 14 residues. The germline CDR1 and CDR2 sequences are DFQATT and SNEGSKA (reference sequence). CDR3 amino acids: CSAMGQGAGNTIYF.